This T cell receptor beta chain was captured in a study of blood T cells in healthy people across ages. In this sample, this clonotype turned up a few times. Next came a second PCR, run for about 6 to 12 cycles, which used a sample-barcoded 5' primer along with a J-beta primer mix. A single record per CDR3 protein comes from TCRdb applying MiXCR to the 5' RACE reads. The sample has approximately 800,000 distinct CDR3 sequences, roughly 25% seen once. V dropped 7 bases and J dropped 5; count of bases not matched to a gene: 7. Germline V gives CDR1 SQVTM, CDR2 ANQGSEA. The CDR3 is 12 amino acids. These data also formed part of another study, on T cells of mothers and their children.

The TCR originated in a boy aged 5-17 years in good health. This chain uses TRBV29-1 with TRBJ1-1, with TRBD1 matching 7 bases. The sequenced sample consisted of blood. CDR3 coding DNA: TGCAGCGGTCTGAAACAGGGGACTGAAGCTTTCTTT. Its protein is CSGLKQGTEAFF.